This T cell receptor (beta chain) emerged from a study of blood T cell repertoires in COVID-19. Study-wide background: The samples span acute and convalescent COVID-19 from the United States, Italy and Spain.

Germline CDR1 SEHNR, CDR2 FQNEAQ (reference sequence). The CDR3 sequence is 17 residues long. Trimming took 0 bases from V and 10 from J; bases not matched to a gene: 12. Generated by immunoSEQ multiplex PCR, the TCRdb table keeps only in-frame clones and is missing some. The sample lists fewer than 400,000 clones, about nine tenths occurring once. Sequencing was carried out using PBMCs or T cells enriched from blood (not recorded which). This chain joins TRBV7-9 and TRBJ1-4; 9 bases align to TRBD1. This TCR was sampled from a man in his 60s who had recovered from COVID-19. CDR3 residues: CASSLALTGTGIGKLFF. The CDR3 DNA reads TGTGCCAGCAGCTTAGCCCTAACCGGGACAGGGATCGGAAAACTGTTTTTT.